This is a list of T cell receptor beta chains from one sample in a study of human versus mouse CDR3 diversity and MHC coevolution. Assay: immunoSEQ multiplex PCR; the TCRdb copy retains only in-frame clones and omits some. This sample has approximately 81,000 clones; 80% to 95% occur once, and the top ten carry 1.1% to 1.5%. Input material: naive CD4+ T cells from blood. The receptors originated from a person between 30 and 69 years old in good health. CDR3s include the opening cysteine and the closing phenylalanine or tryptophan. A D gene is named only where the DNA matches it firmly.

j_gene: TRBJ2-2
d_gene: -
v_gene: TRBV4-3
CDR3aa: CASSQSANTGELFF

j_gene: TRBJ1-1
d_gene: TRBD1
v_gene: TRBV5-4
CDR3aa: CASSPFLLGTANRNTEAFF

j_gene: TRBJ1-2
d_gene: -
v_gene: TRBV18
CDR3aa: CASSVDSAYGYTF

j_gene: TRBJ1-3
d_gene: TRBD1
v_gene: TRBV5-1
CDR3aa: CASSPIGGQFSSGNTIYF

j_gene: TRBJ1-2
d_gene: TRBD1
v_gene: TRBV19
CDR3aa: CASISTGEGFGGYTF

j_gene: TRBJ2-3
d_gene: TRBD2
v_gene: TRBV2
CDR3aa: CASSTSGLGTDTQYF

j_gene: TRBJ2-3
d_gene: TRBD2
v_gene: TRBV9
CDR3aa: CASSLGTSGGADTQYF

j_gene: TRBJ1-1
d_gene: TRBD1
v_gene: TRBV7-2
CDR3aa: CASSHGQGFEAFF

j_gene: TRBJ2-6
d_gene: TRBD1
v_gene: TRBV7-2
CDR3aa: CASSLARTGTGANVLTF

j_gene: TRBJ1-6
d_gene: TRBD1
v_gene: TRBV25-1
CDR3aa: CASNGQGLGSPLHF

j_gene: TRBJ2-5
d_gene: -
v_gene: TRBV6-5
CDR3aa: CASTRGPEETQYF

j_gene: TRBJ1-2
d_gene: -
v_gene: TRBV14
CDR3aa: CASSRQVSPYGYTF

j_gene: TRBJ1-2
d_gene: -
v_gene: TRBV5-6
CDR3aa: CASSLGVRGGYTF

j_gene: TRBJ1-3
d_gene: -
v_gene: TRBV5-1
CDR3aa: CASSLGPDGNTIYF

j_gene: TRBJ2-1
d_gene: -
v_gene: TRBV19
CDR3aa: CASSSASSYNEQFF

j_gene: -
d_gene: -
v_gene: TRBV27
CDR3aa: CASRTQGSEQYF

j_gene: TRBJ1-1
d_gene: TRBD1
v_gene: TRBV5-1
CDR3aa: CASSLGAQRQGQGAFF

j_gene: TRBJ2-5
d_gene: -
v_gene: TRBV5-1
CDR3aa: CASSLGQAGGETQYF

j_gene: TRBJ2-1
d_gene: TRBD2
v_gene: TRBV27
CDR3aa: CASSGAGGRPSSYNEQFF

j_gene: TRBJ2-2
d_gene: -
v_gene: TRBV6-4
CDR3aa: CASSAGRVTGELFF

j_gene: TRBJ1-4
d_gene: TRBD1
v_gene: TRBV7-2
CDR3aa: CASSTQTGEKLFF

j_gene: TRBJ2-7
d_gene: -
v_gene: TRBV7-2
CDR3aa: CASSLGNQVGEQYF

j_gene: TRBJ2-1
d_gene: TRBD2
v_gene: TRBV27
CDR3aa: CASSQRERYNEQFF